The next 32 T cell receptor beta chains were all read from a single sample in a study of cytomegalovirus exposure and HLA in healthy donors. 13 Jbeta primers and 60 Vbeta primers were used for the PCR. Sequencing used immunoSEQ multiplex PCR; TCRdb keeps in-frame clones, though not all of them. The sample comprises approximately 260,000 clones, 84% of which are singletons, and more than 1.5% rests with the top ten. Specimen: PBMCs. The origin of the receptors is a woman in her thirties or forties in good health and CMV-seropositive.

The V call is TRBV27, the J call TRBJ2-2; D may be TRBD1 (6 bases). From germline, CDR1 is MNHEY and CDR2 SMNVEV (reference sequence). This CDR3 has 18 residues. Trimming shortened V by 2 bases and J by 5 bases, and 21 bases separated the two germline ends. The CDR3 here is CASSLAPRGGSVTGELFF. The CDR3 nucleotides read TGTGCCAGCAGTTTAGCCCCCAGGGGTGGGTCGGTAACCGGGGAGCTGTTTTTT.

The chain couples TRBV7-3 to TRBJ2-1, with no clear D. The germline V gene encodes CDR1 SGHTA and CDR2 FQGTGA. The CDR3 is 16 residues long. V lost 0 bases and J 0 bases, leaving 9 bases between the germline ends. The CDR3 spells CASSLTTKSSYNEQFF. The CDR3 DNA reads TGTGCCAGCAGCTTAACAACCAAGAGCTCCTACAATGAGCAGTTCTTC.

The rearrangement links TRBV5-5 to TRBJ1-2; maybe TRBD1 (5 bases). Trimming left V 4 bases short and J 7 bases short, with 20 bases between. The germline V gene encodes CDR1 SGHKS and CDR2 YYEKEE (reference sequence). The CDR3 is 15 amino acids. CDR3 sequence reads: CASSPPDNGRLGYTF. In nucleotides, the CDR3 is TGTGCCAGCAGCCCGCCGGACAACGGTAGGCTTGGCTACACCTTC.

The chain recombines TRBV5-4 with TRBJ2-1; the match to TRBD2 covers 7 bases. J lost 4 bases, V lost 2 bases, and 9 bases had no gene match. The CDR3 runs to 16 residues. Germline assignment: CDR1 SGHNT and CDR2 YYREEE (reference sequence). CDR3 sequence: CASSFGVLADYNEQFF. The CDR3 DNA is TGTGCCAGCAGCTTTGGGGTCCTAGCGGATTACAATGAGCAGTTCTTC.

The chain combines TRBV5-1 with TRBJ1-1; possible D gene TRBD1, 5 bases. The V gene's germline CDR1 is SGHRS and CDR2 YFSETQ. Trimming removed 2 bases from V and 13 bases from J, with 15 bases in between. This CDR3 contains 12 residues. CDR3 sequence: CASSFEGRRGFF. The CDR3 DNA follows: TGCGCCAGCAGCTTTGAGGGACGGCGGGGTTTCTTT.

This clone has only one observation. This chain uses TRBV14 with TRBJ2-7; perhaps TRBD2 as D (6 bases). The CDR3 length is 14 residues. Germline assignment: CDR1 SGHDN and CDR2 FVKESK. Deletions cut 5 bases from V and 3 bases from J, with 14 bases between. The CDR3 reads CASSVWGVGYEQYF. CDR3 in DNA: TGTGCCAGCAGCGTTTGGGGGGTTGGCTACGAGCAGTACTTC.

This chain joins TRBV29-1 and TRBJ2-5, with a tentative D call TRBD2 (6 bases). CDR1 and CDR2 (germline): SQVTM, ANQGSEA. This CDR3 spans 14 amino acids. The V end was cut by 0 bases, the J end by 5 bases, with 13 bases between. This chain's CDR3 is CSVEDGPGRETQYF. For the CDR3, the DNA is TGCAGCGTTGAAGATGGGCCAGGGAGGGAGACCCAGTACTTC.

The rearrangement uses TRBV28 and TRBJ1-1; 12 positions match TRBD1. CDR1 is MDHEN and CDR2 is SYDVKM in the germline V gene. The V and J ends lost 6 bases and 6 bases, in that order; junction bases with no gene match: 5. The CDR3 totals 14 residues. CDR3 nucleotides: TGTGCCAGCAGGGGACAGGGGGCGAGGGCTGAAGCTTTCTTT. This gives the protein CASRGQGARAEAFF.

The chain uses TRBV28 and TRBJ1-2; unclear D gene. CDR3 length: 13 amino acids. Germline values: CDR1 MDHEN, CDR2 SYDVKM. The V and J ends lost 6 bases and 7 bases respectively, with 15 bases between them. CDR3 in DNA: TGTGCCAGCAGCCCAACCCCCCGGGGTGGCTACACCTTC. Protein sequence: CASSPTPRGGYTF.

This chain links TRBV19 with TRBJ1-1; perhaps TRBD1 as D (6 bases). CDR1 and CDR2 from the germline V gene are LNHDA and SQIVND (reference sequence). The V and J ends lost 6 bases and 0 bases respectively, with 8 bases between them. The CDR3 is made up of 13 amino acids. The CDR3 DNA sequence: TGTGCCAGTAGGGACAGAGTGAACACTGAAGCTTTCTTT. Protein product: CASRDRVNTEAFF.

V and J are TRBV18 and TRBJ1-2; D might be TRBD1 (5 bases). Deletions cut 6 bases from V and 2 bases from J, with 13 bases between. Germline assignment: CDR1 KGHSH and CDR2 LQKENI. This CDR3 is 14 amino acids long. The DNA of the CDR3 is TGTGCCAGCTCTCTCGAAGACAGAAACTATGGCTACACCTTC. It yields the protein CASSLEDRNYGYTF.

V is TRBV7-8 and J is TRBJ1-3, with D possibly being TRBD1 (5 bases). CDR1 SGHVS and CDR2 FQNEAQ come from the germline V gene. The CDR3 spans 15 residues. Trimming left V 0 bases short and J 2 bases short, with 8 bases between. CDR3 sequence reads: CASSLAGVAGNTIYF. CDR3 in DNA: TGTGCCAGCAGCTTAGCAGGGGTAGCTGGAAACACCATATATTTT.

This clone was observed a single time. V gene TRBV10-3 combines with J gene TRBJ1-1, with TRBD1 matching 7 bases. CDR3 length: 18 residues. Germline loops: CDR1 ENHRY, CDR2 SYGVKD. V lost 5 bases and J lost 0; bases outside the gene matches: 15. The CDR3 DNA is TGTGCCATCAGTCCGGACAGGTCTAGGCCTATGCTGAACACTGAAGCTTTCTTT. Protein: CAISPDRSRPMLNTEAFF.

This chain connects TRBV7-9 to TRBJ1-5; D uncertain. The CDR3 is made up of 13 amino acids. Deletions cut 1 base from V and 7 bases from J, with 8 bases between. Germline CDR1 reads SEHNR; CDR2 reads FQNEAQ (reference sequence). CDR3 residues: CASSLVGGQPQHF. Written as DNA, the CDR3 is TGTGCCAGCAGCTTAGTTGGCGGCCAGCCCCAGCATTTT. Drawing the rest from reference TRBV7-9 and TRBJ1-5, the complete variable domain is DTGVSQNPRHKITKRGQNVTFRCDPISEHNRLYWYRQTLGQGPEFLTYFQNEAQLEKSRLLSDRFSAERPKGSFSTLEIQRTEQGDSAMYLCASSLVGGQPQHFGDGTRLSIL.

The chain uses TRBV5-6 and TRBJ1-4; D perhaps matches TRBD1 (6 bases). Germline V gene lookup returns CDR1 SGHDT and CDR2 YYEEEE. The V and J ends lost 1 base and 0 bases respectively, with 7 bases between them. This CDR3 has 15 residues. The DNA for the CDR3 is TGTGCCAGCAGCTTGACAGGGCCAACTAATGAAAAACTGTTTTTT. Its translation: CASSLTGPTNEKLFF.

This clone has a single count. The chain joins TRBV11-3 to TRBJ2-1, with 10 bases matching TRBD2. V trimming: 5 bases; J trimming: 6 bases; junction bases outside the gene matches: 7. CDR3 length: 15 amino acids. Germline V lookup: CDR1 SGHNT, CDR2 YENEEA. CDR3: CASSEREGQPNEQFF. DNA for the CDR3: TGTGCCAGCAGCGAGCGGGAGGGCCAACCCAATGAGCAGTTCTTC. The entire variable domain, with the rest obtained from reference TRBV11-3 and TRBJ2-1, is as follows: EAGVVQSPRYKIIEKKQPVAFWCNPISGHNTLYWYLQNLGQGPELLIRYENEEAVDDSQLPKDRFSAERLKGVDSTLKIQPAELGDSAVYLCASSEREGQPNEQFFGPGTRLTVL.

The V gene is TRBV30, the J gene TRBJ2-1; 7 bases line up with TRBD2. Germline values: CDR1 GTSNPN, CDR2 SVGIG (reference sequence). The CDR3 sequence is 17 residues long. V trimming: 1 base; J trimming: 5 bases; junction bases outside the gene matches: 14. The CDR3 protein is CAWSAGLVPPTNNEQFF. The CDR3 nucleotides are TGTGCCTGGAGTGCAGGACTAGTCCCCCCGACTAACAATGAGCAGTTCTTC.

J is TRBJ2-2 and V is TRBV7-9; 9 nucleotides line up with TRBD1. The germline V gene encodes CDR1 SEHNR and CDR2 FQNEAQ (reference sequence). J lost 4 bases, V lost 5 bases, and 11 bases had no gene match. The CDR3 loop spans 17 amino acids. CDR3 amino acids: CASSQQPTGGGTGELFF. The DNA for the CDR3 is TGTGCCAGCAGCCAACAGCCCACAGGGGGCGGCACCGGGGAGCTGTTTTTT.

The V call is TRBV4-2, the J call TRBJ1-1, with D hard to call. Trimming took off 0 bases at V and 0 bases at J, with 5 bases between the two ends. This CDR3 is built from 14 residues. Germline V lookup: CDR1 LGHNA, CDR2 YNFKEQ. The CDR3 region has the DNA TGTGCCAGCAGCCAAGATTCGGTGAACACTGAAGCTTTCTTT. Amino acid sequence: CASSQDSVNTEAFF.

The rearrangement joins TRBV15 to TRBJ2-5, with a possible D match to TRBD1 (7 bases). TRBJ2-7 matches the DNA end more closely, so the J call is doubtful. The CDR3 length is 18 residues. CDR1 is LNHNV and CDR2 is YYDKDF in the germline V gene (reference sequence). The CDR3 region has the DNA TGTGCCACCAGCAGAGTGCGTGGAAGCAGGGGGGCCTCCTACGAGCAGTACTTC. As protein: CATSRVRGSRGASYEQYF.

This sequence joins TRBV11-2 and TRBJ2-1; TRBD2 matches 7 bases. CDR3 length: 18 amino acids. Looked up from germline, CDR1 is SGHAT and CDR2 is FQNNGV. Germline trimming cut 1 base from V and 5 bases from J; bases unmatched to any gene: 14. CDR3 sequence: CASSLVGFGLGSHNEQFF. The CDR3 nucleotides read TGTGCCAGCAGCTTAGTGGGGTTCGGACTAGGGTCCCACAATGAGCAGTTCTTC.

The chain recombines TRBV2 with TRBJ2-7; 8 bases fit TRBD1. The germline gives CDR1 SNHLY, CDR2 FYNNEI. The CDR3 covers 15 residues. V shed 0 bases and J 6 bases; nucleotides not matched to a gene: 7. CDR3 loop: CASSEALQGASEQYF. The DNA of the CDR3 is TGTGCCAGCAGTGAAGCGCTCCAGGGGGCGAGCGAGCAGTACTTC.

The gene calls are TRBV30 and TRBJ1-1; TRBD1 might be the D (6 bases). The ends were cut back, 2 bases at V and 7 bases at J, with 14 bases in the middle. The CDR3 runs 13 residues. In germline, CDR1 is GTSNPN, CDR2 SVGIG (reference sequence). CDR3 bases: TGTGCCTGGAGTACCGACAGGATTTTTGAAGCTTTCTTT. Its translation: CAWSTDRIFEAFF.

J is TRBJ1-2 and V is TRBV5-6; D not resolved. The germline V gene has CDR1 SGHDT and CDR2 YYEEEE. CDR3 length equals 15 residues. Trimming removed 4 bases at V and 8 bases at J, with 21 bases between. CDR3 nucleotide sequence: TGTGCCAGCAGCCCCCTGGGGAGTTCTTCCCGCGGCTACACCTTC. Amino acid sequence: CASSPLGSSSRGYTF.

The chain couples TRBV28 to TRBJ2-7; D is possibly TRBD1 (6 bases). Germline CDR1 MDHEN, CDR2 SYDVKM. This CDR3 contains 13 residues. Trimming cost V 6 bases and J 7 bases, with 16 bases left between them. CDR3 DNA sequence: TGTGCCAGCAGGAAACAGGGCTTCGATGAGCAGTACTTC. As protein: CASRKQGFDEQYF.

The CDR3 loop reads CASSEGLADNPYEQYF. CDR3 in DNA: TGTGCCAGCAGCGAGGGACTAGCGGACAATCCCTACGAGCAGTACTTC. V usage is TRBV9 and J usage is TRBJ2-7, with 11 bases lining up with TRBD2. CDR1 SGDLS and CDR2 YYNGEE come from the germline V gene. V was pared by 3 bases and J by 2 bases, with 7 bases of the junction left unmatched. This CDR3 is built from 16 residues.

The genes are TRBV11-3 and TRBJ2-5; 8 nucleotides match TRBD2. Germline V lookup: CDR1 SGHNT, CDR2 YENEEA. The CDR3 consists of 15 residues. The trim removed 5 bases at V and 4 bases at J, leaving 9 bases unmatched. The CDR3 loop reads CASSLPGLAGETQYF. In DNA, the CDR3 is TGTGCCAGCAGCCTTCCGGGGCTAGCGGGAGAGACCCAGTACTTC.

The chain couples TRBV28 to TRBJ1-2, with TRBD1 matching 8 bases. Unmatched junction bases numbered 8, after V lost 7 bases and J lost 7 bases. Germline CDR1 and CDR2: MDHEN and SYDVKM. This CDR3 comprises 13 residues. CDR3 nucleotides: TGTGCCAGCAAATTGACAGGGGCTGGTGGCTACACCTTC. As protein: CASKLTGAGGYTF.

This chain connects TRBV6-5 to TRBJ2-7; 9 bases fit TRBD1. Germline trimming cut 2 bases from V and 4 bases from J; bases unmatched to any gene: 9. Germline V CDR1 and CDR2: MNHEY, SVGAGI. CDR3 length equals 16 residues. The CDR3 DNA sequence: TGTGCCAGCAGTTACAGTAAGGGGACAGGGCCGTACGAGCAGTACTTC. This encodes CASSYSKGTGPYEQYF.

This chain connects TRBV28 to TRBJ1-1; D unresolved. Germline loops: CDR1 MDHEN, CDR2 SYDVKM. There are 17 residues in the CDR3. V was pared by 6 bases and J by 4 bases, with 24 bases between. The CDR3 nucleotides read TGTGCCAGCAGATTCTCCCCCTCCCACAGCGGTAGCACTGAAGCTTTCTTT. This translates into CASRFSPSHSGSTEAFF.

The chain uses TRBV2 and TRBJ2-7; D may be TRBD2 (7 bases). The CDR3 runs to 13 residues. Between the trimmed V and J ends, which lost 6 bases and 2 bases, there was a span of 11 bases. In germline, CDR1 is SNHLY, CDR2 FYNNEI. The CDR3 DNA reads as TGTGCCAGCAGAGGGGGGGTGACCTACGAGCAGTACTTC. This translates into CASRGGVTYEQYF.

This chain links TRBV10-3 with TRBJ2-5; perhaps TRBD2 as D (8 bases). V lost 11 bases and J 4 bases, leaving 17 bases between the germline ends. The germline gives CDR1 ENHRY, CDR2 SYGVKD. This CDR3 spans 13 amino acids. DNA for the CDR3: TGTGCCCACGGGAGGGGGCAAGGAGAGACCCAGTACTTC. It specifies CAHGRGQGETQYF.